The 18 T cell receptor beta chains below were found in one sample sequenced in a study of CD8+CD57+ T cells in acquired aplastic anemia. Both TCR beta VDJ combination and CDR3 sequence profiling were carried out. Genomic DNA was the template for this profiling. TCRdb re-derived calls from the reads in MiXCR, one entry per CDR3 protein. This sample has around 200,000 distinct CDR3 sequences, with 61% found just once. The sample was sorted CD4+, CD8+, or CD8+CD57+ T cells (not recorded which) from PBMCs. The receptors derive from a human donor in good health.

V usage is TRBV9 and J usage is TRBJ2-7, with D unresolved. The CDR3 covers 14 residues. Per the germline V gene, CDR1 is SGDLS and CDR2 is YYNGEE. V lost 4 bases to trimming and J lost 4 bases, with 15 bases between them. The CDR3 coding sequence is TGTGCCAGCAGCCCTGGGTTGAGTGGATACGAGCAGTACTTC. It is translated as CASSPGLSGYEQYF.

The rearrangement joins TRBV29-1 to TRBJ2-3; 9 bases are shared with TRBD2. CDR3 size: 13 residues. CDR1 is SQVTM and CDR2 is ANQGSEA in the germline V gene. The V gene end was trimmed by 8 bases and the J gene end by 2 bases; junction bases not matched to a gene: 5. DNA of the CDR3: TGCAGCACCGGACTAGCGAACACAGATACGCAGTATTTT. Protein product: CSTGLANTDTQYF.

This rearrangement joins TRBV12-3 or TRBV12-4 to TRBJ2-7; 7 nucleotides match TRBD2. Trimming removed 6 bases from V and 3 bases from J; junction bases left unmatched: 11. This CDR3 region has 15 residues. CDR3 nucleotides: TGTGCCAGCAGCGTCCTGGGGCTAGCGGACTACGAGCAGTACTTC. Translating gives CASSVLGLADYEQYF.

The V call is TRBV5-5, the J call TRBJ2-2; D unresolved. The CDR3 sequence is 16 residues long. Per germline, CDR1 SGHKS and CDR2 YYEKEE (reference sequence). Trimming shortened V by 0 bases and J by 2 bases, and 11 bases separated the two germline ends. This CDR3 is CASSLEGGYNTGELFF. CDR3 nucleotides: TGTGCCAGCAGCTTGGAGGGTGGGTACAACACCGGGGAGCTGTTTTTT.

This clonotype was observed many times. CDR3 in amino acids: CASSLSGTGGFGEKLFF. In DNA form, the CDR3 reads TGTGCCAGCAGCTTAAGTGGGACAGGGGGCTTTGGTGAAAAACTGTTTTTT. This rearrangement joins TRBV7-9 to TRBJ1-4; 12 bases are shared with TRBD1. CDR1 and CDR2 from the germline V gene are SEHNR and FQNEAQ (reference sequence). V gave up 2 bases and J gave up 7 bases; unmatched junction bases: 8. The CDR3 covers 17 residues.

The chain has TRBV20-1 and TRBJ2-7, with D perhaps matching TRBD2 (6 bases). The ends were cut back, 6 bases at V and 3 bases at J, with 15 bases in the middle. CDR1 DFQATT and CDR2 SNEGSKA come from the germline V gene (reference sequence). The CDR3 is 13 residues long. The CDR3 DNA sequence: TGCAGTGCCCCCGGGACGGGACTCTACGAGCAGTACTTC. Translating it yields CSAPGTGLYEQYF.

This clonotype was picked up a small number of times. The rearrangement links TRBV24-1 to TRBJ1-3; D is unresolved. The germline V gene has CDR1 KGHDR and CDR2 SFDVKD. Trimming stripped 1 base from V and 4 bases from J, with 1 base between. This CDR3 region has 12 residues. The chain's CDR3 is CATSDFGNTIYF. CDR3 DNA: TGTGCCACCAGTGATTTCGGAAACACCATATATTTT.

V gene TRBV20-1 combines with J gene TRBJ2-7; D gene uncertain. Germline CDR1 is DFQATT and CDR2 is SNEGSKA (reference sequence). The CDR3 has 13 amino acids. Trimming removed 7 bases at V and 2 bases at J, with 15 bases between. The CDR3 here is CSVDDRTTYEQYF. Here the CDR3 DNA reads TGCAGTGTTGACGACCGCACCACCTACGAGCAGTACTTC.

The chain links TRBV7-2 to TRBJ1-6; D not certain. This CDR3 comprises 14 residues. Germline CDR1 reads SGHTA; CDR2 reads FQGNSA. Trimming left V 6 bases short and J 0 bases short, with 6 bases between. CDR3 in amino acids: CASSKSSYNSPLHF. The CDR3 DNA follows: TGTGCCAGCAGTAAGAGCTCCTATAATTCACCCCTCCACTTT.

This chain uses TRBV20-1 with TRBJ2-3; a weak D match, TRBD2 (7 bases). In germline, CDR1 is DFQATT, CDR2 SNEGSKA (reference sequence). V was cut by 6 bases and J by 3 bases, with 19 bases left in between. The CDR3 has 15 amino acids. DNA of the CDR3: TGCAGTGCCCCTGGGGGGGGGCAAATAACAGATACGCAGTATTTT. Translation: CSAPGGGQITDTQYF.

In its sample, this clonotype was seen a few times. The chain joins TRBV7-2 to TRBJ2-7; D is ambiguous. Trimming left V 8 bases short and J 4 bases short, with 9 bases between. The CDR3 is 11 residues long. The germline gives CDR1 SGHTA, CDR2 FQGNSA. The chain's CDR3 is CASGTEYEQYF. DNA for the CDR3: TGTGCCAGCGGTACGGAATACGAGCAGTACTTC.

The chain links TRBV9 to TRBJ2-5, with 12 bases lining up with TRBD2. The junction had 3 bases not matched to a gene; V was cut back by 0 bases and J by 3 bases. The germline gives CDR1 SGDLS, CDR2 YYNGEE. The CDR3 totals 16 residues. The DNA for the CDR3 is TGTGCCAGCAGCGTAGGTCCTAGCGGGGGGGAAGAGACCCAGTACTTC. Its translation is CASSVGPSGGEETQYF. Using reference TRBV9 and TRBJ2-5 for the parts outside the CDR3, the full variable domain is DSGVTQTPKHLITATGQRVTLRCSPRSGDLSVYWYQQSLDQGLQFLIQYYNGEERAKGNILERFSAQQFPDLHSELNLSSLELGDSALYFCASSVGPSGGEETQYFGPGTRLLVL.

This chain links TRBV7-8 with TRBJ2-5, with 11 bases lining up with TRBD2. CDR3 size: 15 residues. V lost 7 bases, J lost 1 base, and 5 bases stayed unmatched. Per the germline V gene, CDR1 is SGHVS and CDR2 is FQNEAQ. The CDR3 DNA reads as TGTGCCAGCAAGGGGACTAGCGGAGGCCAAGAGACCCAGTACTTC. It yields the protein CASKGTSGGQETQYF.

This chain joins TRBV5-6 and TRBJ1-2; 8 positions match TRBD1. Germline V CDR1 and CDR2: SGHDT, YYEEEE. There are 15 residues in the CDR3. The V segment lost 2 bases and the J segment 7 bases; nucleotides outside the gene matches: 10. CDR3 bases: TGTGCCAGCAGCTTAGCGGGACAGGCGCCGCTTGGCTACACCTTC. Translation: CASSLAGQAPLGYTF.

As DNA, the CDR3 is TGTGCCAGCAGCAACGAAGGACTGGTTTCCTACAATGAGCAGTTCTTC. Its protein is CASSNEGLVSYNEQFF. This sequence joins TRBV28 and TRBJ2-1; tentative D call: TRBD2 (5 bases). This CDR3 spans 16 amino acids. Between the trimmed V and J ends, which lost 6 bases and 1 base, there was a span of 16 bases. The germline CDR1 and CDR2 sequences are MDHEN and SYDVKM.

V usage is TRBV20-1 and J usage is TRBJ2-7; 8 bases align to TRBD1. The CDR3 spans 19 residues. Germline V lookup: CDR1 DFQATT, CDR2 SNEGSKA (reference sequence). J was trimmed by 3 bases and V by 3 bases; bases with no gene match: 22. The CDR3 nucleotides are TGCAGTGCTAGTCCCTCCGGTCGGCGAGAGGGACAGGAGAACTACGAGCAGTACTTC. It yields the protein CSASPSGRREGQENYEQYF.

V and J are TRBV2 and TRBJ2-2; D may be TRBD2 (5 bases). The CDR3 runs to 13 residues. The germline V and J ends were trimmed by 7 bases and 6 bases, with 12 bases remaining between them. Per the germline V gene, CDR1 is SNHLY and CDR2 is FYNNEI. The CDR3 region is CASTREYAGELFF. CDR3 DNA sequence: TGTGCCAGCACGAGGGAGTATGCCGGGGAGCTGTTTTTT.

The sample holds many counts of this clonotype. This sequence joins TRBV14 and TRBJ2-1; 8 positions agree with TRBD2. The J segment lost 2 bases and the V segment lost 4 bases, leaving 4 bases of the junction unmatched. Germline V CDR1 and CDR2: SGHDN, FVKESK. This CDR3 region has 15 residues. The CDR3 nucleotides read TGTGCCAGCAGCCCCGGGCGGGGGGCCTACAATGAGCAGTTCTTC. It encodes CASSPGRGAYNEQFF.